Each of the 21 T cell receptor beta chains below was sequenced from the same sample in a study of control samples from healthy donors and cancer patients. Method: immunoSEQ multiplex PCR; TCRdb's copy keeps in-frame clones and lacks some. The sample yields about 130,000 clones, 80% to 95% seen once. The specimen was blood. The receptor set was obtained from a man aged 18-30 years in good health.

V is TRBV7-9 and J is TRBJ1-6; D possibly corresponds to TRBD1 (5 bases). Germline V lookup: CDR1 SEHNR, CDR2 FQNEAQ (reference sequence). The CDR3 has 14 residues. Trimming pared 10 bases from V and 8 bases from J, leaving 18 bases between. The CDR3 loop reads CATRDGGPYSPLHF. CDR3 DNA: TGTGCCACCCGGGACGGCGGGCCATATTCACCCCTCCACTTT.

The chain employs TRBV5-1 and TRBJ2-7, with TRBD2 matching over 11 bases. The germline CDR1 and CDR2 sequences are SGHRS and YFSETQ. This CDR3 contains 15 residues. The J segment lost 6 bases and the V segment lost 0 bases, leaving 5 bases of the junction unmatched. CDR3 in amino acids: CASSLEPSGGSEQYF. In nucleotides, the CDR3 is TGCGCCAGCAGCTTGGAACCTAGCGGGGGGTCCGAGCAGTACTTC.

The chain carries TRBV5-5 and TRBJ2-2, with D hard to call. V was pared by 0 bases and J by 0 bases, with 9 bases between. CDR3 length: 16 amino acids. The germline V gene has CDR1 SGHKS and CDR2 YYEKEE (reference sequence). In DNA, the CDR3 is TGTGCCAGCAGCTTGGCCACCGGAACGAACACCGGGGAGCTGTTTTTT. Translation gives CASSLATGTNTGELFF.

This chain joins TRBV5-3 and TRBJ2-1; 10 bases agree with TRBD1. TRBV5-3 is an open reading frame whose function is uncertain. The length of the CDR3 is 17 residues. The junction had 5 bases not matched to a gene; V was cut back by 2 bases and J by 0 bases. CDR3 coding DNA: TGTGCCAGAAGCTTTTTGGGACAGGGGTTCTCCTACAATGAGCAGTTCTTC. The encoded protein is CARSFLGQGFSYNEQFF.

The chain carries TRBV5-5 and TRBJ1-1; the D is unclear. The CDR3 has 12 amino acids. The V gene's germline CDR1 is SGHKS and CDR2 YYEKEE (reference sequence). With 0 bases removed from V and 6 bases from J, the gap between germline ends came to 6 bases. DNA of the CDR3: TGTGCCAGCAGCTTGGACGCTCCTGAAGCTTTCTTT. Protein: CASSLDAPEAFF.

This CDR3 is CASSIVRAGNQPQHF. The DNA for the CDR3 is TGTGCCAGTAGTATAGTCAGGGCGGGCAATCAGCCCCAGCATTTT. The chain is built from TRBV19 and TRBJ1-5, with TRBD1 as a possible D gene (5 bases). Trimming removed 1 base at V and 2 bases at J, with 9 bases between. This CDR3 spans 15 amino acids. CDR1 and CDR2 from the germline V gene are LNHDA and SQIVND (reference sequence).

Regarding this clone: Other DNA sequences from this sample encode an identical CDR3 as well. This chain links TRBV6-5 with TRBJ1-5; a weak D match, TRBD1 (5 bases). This CDR3 has 13 residues. Trimming took off 6 bases at V and 2 bases at J, with 8 bases between the two ends. Germline values: CDR1 MNHEY, CDR2 SVGAGI. The CDR3 nucleotides read TGTGCCAGCAGCCGGGGACGCAATCAGCCCCAGCATTTT. Its translation: CASSRGRNQPQHF.

This clone occurred once. This chain joins TRBV7-9 and TRBJ1-2, with a tentative D call TRBD1 (5 bases). V lost 3 bases, J lost 4 bases, and 12 bases lay in between. CDR1 is SEHNR, CDR2 FQNEAQ, per germline (reference sequence). The CDR3 covers 14 residues. CDR3 nucleotide sequence: TGTGCCAGCAGCTTGACAGCATACGGCTATGGCTACACCTTC. Protein product: CASSLTAYGYGYTF.

A remark on this clone: Other DNA variants within this sample encode the same CDR3. The chain combines TRBV7-6 with TRBJ2-1; D is unclear. Germline values: CDR1 SGHVS, CDR2 FNYEAQ. This CDR3 is 14 amino acids long. The ends were cut back, 1 base at V and 5 bases at J, with 9 bases in the middle. The CDR3 DNA is TGTGCCAGCAGCTTAGGAAACAGTAACAATGAGCAGTTCTTC. Its protein is CASSLGNSNNEQFF.

The chain joins TRBV19 to TRBJ2-1; TRBD2 is a possible D gene (7 bases). Trimming took 3 bases from V and 6 from J, leaving 21 bases between them. Germline loops: CDR1 LNHDA, CDR2 SQIVND (reference sequence). The CDR3 has 17 residues. The CDR3 spells CASSMIRAGGQVNEQFF. In DNA, the CDR3 is TGTGCCAGTAGTATGATTAGGGCCGGGGGGCAAGTCAATGAGCAGTTCTTC.

The V and J genes are TRBV5-1 and TRBJ1-3, with a weak D call TRBD1 (5 bases). The CDR3 totals 14 residues. The V gene's germline CDR1 is SGHRS and CDR2 YFSETQ. Trimming stripped 2 bases from V and 4 bases from J, with 10 bases between. The CDR3 here is CASSFAGYGNTIYF. CDR3 DNA sequence: TGCGCCAGCAGCTTCGCAGGGTACGGAAACACCATATATTTT.

The chain links TRBV4-1 to TRBJ1-1; D not resolved. Germline lookup yields CDR1 MGHRA and CDR2 YSYEKL. The CDR3 extends over 15 amino acids. V lost 4 bases to trimming and J lost 4 bases, with 16 bases between them. The CDR3 sequence: CASSRITASSTEAFF. CDR3 nucleotide sequence: TGCGCCAGCAGCCGGATAACAGCGTCTAGCACTGAAGCTTTCTTT.

The rearrangement uses TRBV23-1 and TRBJ1-5; D ambiguous. TRBV23-1 is noted as an ORF with a role that remains uncertain. The CDR3 consists of 14 residues. V was cut by 4 bases and J by 7 bases, with 14 bases left in between. The CDR3 spells CASSRYPGVQPQHF. The CDR3 DNA follows: TGCGCCAGCAGTCGCTACCCCGGGGTCCAGCCCCAGCATTTT.

V usage is TRBV27 and J usage is TRBJ1-5; the D is unclear. The CDR3 runs to 13 residues. V was pared by 2 bases and J by 6 bases, with 8 bases between. Germline values: CDR1 MNHEY, CDR2 SMNVEV (reference sequence). CDR3: CASSLIFRQPQHF. The CDR3 DNA follows: TGTGCCAGCAGTTTAATATTCCGTCAGCCCCAGCATTTT.

The chain is built from TRBV11-2 and TRBJ1-3, with D hard to call. The V end lost 3 bases, the J end lost 2 bases, and 8 bases lay between the germline ends. CDR3 length equals 14 residues. The V gene's germline CDR1 is SGHAT and CDR2 FQNNGV. The DNA of the CDR3 is TGTGCCAGCAGCTTCATGGGGACTGGAAACACCATATATTTT. Translating gives CASSFMGTGNTIYF.

This clone ranks as medium-sized. J is TRBJ1-5 and V is TRBV6-5; unclear D gene. Germline assignment: CDR1 MNHEY and CDR2 SVGAGI. Trimming stripped 0 bases from V and 4 bases from J, with 10 bases between. The CDR3 covers 15 residues. CDR3 residues: CASSYSEGGNQPQHF. The CDR3 bases are TGTGCCAGCAGTTACTCCGAGGGAGGTAATCAGCCCCAGCATTTT.

The V gene is TRBV28, the J gene TRBJ1-5; TRBD1 is a possible D gene (6 bases). Per germline, CDR1 MDHEN and CDR2 SYDVKM. The CDR3 is 15 residues long. The V gene lost 5 bases and the J gene lost 3 bases, with 14 bases spanning the gap. The CDR3 reads CASSPVTGLNQPQHF. The DNA of the CDR3 is TGTGCCAGCAGTCCAGTTACAGGGCTCAATCAGCCCCAGCATTTT.

The rearrangement links TRBV12-5 to TRBJ1-2; D not resolved. Trimming shortened V by 8 bases and J by 0 bases, and 7 bases separated the two germline ends. Germline V lookup: CDR1 LGHNT, CDR2 FRNRAP. The CDR3 is made up of 12 amino acids. The CDR3 here is CASSGSNYGYTF. The CDR3 nucleotides are TGTGCTAGTTCGGGGTCTAACTATGGCTACACCTTC. The entire variable domain, with the rest obtained from reference TRBV12-5 and TRBJ1-2, is as follows: DARVTQTPRHKVTEMGQEVTMRCQPILGHNTVFWYRQTMMQGLELLAYFRNRAPLDDSGMPKDRFSAEMPDATLATLKIQPSEPRDSAVYFCASSGSNYGYTFGSGTRLTVV.

The chain links TRBV1 to TRBJ2-7. TRBV1 is given as a pseudogene. The CDR3 consists of 11 residues. CDR3 residues: CTSSQDYEQYF. The CDR3 region has the DNA TGCACCAGCAGCCAGGACTACGAGCAGTACTTC.

A few counts support this clone. The same CDR3 arises from other DNA sequences in this sample as well. The chain employs TRBV28 and TRBJ1-2; D uncertain. Germline assignment: CDR1 MDHEN and CDR2 SYDVKM. This CDR3 comprises 11 residues. V shed 3 bases and J shed 2 bases, with 1 base lying between them. In DNA form, the CDR3 reads TGTGCCAGCAGTTTCAACTATGGCTACACCTTC. Protein sequence: CASSFNYGYTF.

The V and J genes are TRBV4-1 and TRBJ1-4, with TRBD1 as a possible D gene (5 bases). Germline V gene lookup returns CDR1 MGHRA and CDR2 YSYEKL. Trimming left V 3 bases short and J 8 bases short, with 19 bases between. This CDR3 is built from 16 residues. As DNA, the CDR3 is TGCGCCAGCAGCCACTTGGGTAGGCAGGGTTGGGAAAAACTGTTTTTT. Protein product: CASSHLGRQGWEKLFF.